This T cell receptor beta chain was sequenced for a study of blood T cell repertoires in COVID-19. Study-level information: Sites across the United States, Italy and Spain contributed samples from acute and convalescent COVID-19. Nucleic acid was either cDNA or gDNA, and it came from T cells, B-cell-depleted T cells, or PBMCs.

The table came from immunoSEQ multiplex PCR; TCRdb's copy has only in-frame clones and leaves some out. The sample includes 55,000 to 70,000 clones, more than 75% of them seen just once. Losses at the gene ends were 0 bases for V and 3 bases for J; bases not matched to a gene: 10. Germline V CDR1 and CDR2: SGDLS, YYNGEE. This CDR3 spans 18 amino acids. The clonotype comes from a woman under 30 with acute or convalescent COVID-19. The sequenced sample was peripheral blood. The chain combines TRBV9 with TRBJ1-1; 11 positions match TRBD1. CDR3 coding DNA: TGTGCCAGCAGCGTAGAGGCTACGATGGGACAGGGGGACACTGAAGCTTTCTTT. Protein product: CASSVEATMGQGDTEAFF.